The clone carrying this TCR beta chain was found many times. The antigen is undetermined. The data stem from a study of T cell repertoires in cytomegalovirus infection. As for the study in general: Recently identified HLA-C-restricted CMV epitopes were among the peptides used. Through public TCR beta signatures, both CMV infection and matching HLA type were indicated. Study results and caveats: Of the TCR beta families, the public ones yielded a cumulative frequency that identified carriers of CMV plus the relevant HLA. What dominated the ex vivo response were HLA-C-restricted CMV-specific TCR beta clonotypes.

A single record per CDR3 protein comes from TCRdb applying MiXCR to the reads. The repertoire holds around 900,000 distinct CDR3 sequences, approximately 32% seen once, with roughly 13% in the top ten. The V gene lost 5 bases and the J gene lost 0 bases, with 17 bases spanning the gap. CDR3 length: 17 residues. The specimen comprised cultured CD8+ T cells from PBMCs, sampled from culture after CMV antigen stimulation. This receptor was taken from a human donor in good health (CMV status not recorded). Some clones in this sample may be carry-over from other donors' samples. This chain links TRBV12-3 or TRBV12-4 with TRBJ2-1; a weak D match, TRBD1 (6 bases). CDR3 sequence: CASSPGAILGSYNEQFF. The CDR3 DNA is TGTGCCAGCAGTCCAGGGGCCATCCTCGGCTCCTACAATGAGCAGTTCTTC.